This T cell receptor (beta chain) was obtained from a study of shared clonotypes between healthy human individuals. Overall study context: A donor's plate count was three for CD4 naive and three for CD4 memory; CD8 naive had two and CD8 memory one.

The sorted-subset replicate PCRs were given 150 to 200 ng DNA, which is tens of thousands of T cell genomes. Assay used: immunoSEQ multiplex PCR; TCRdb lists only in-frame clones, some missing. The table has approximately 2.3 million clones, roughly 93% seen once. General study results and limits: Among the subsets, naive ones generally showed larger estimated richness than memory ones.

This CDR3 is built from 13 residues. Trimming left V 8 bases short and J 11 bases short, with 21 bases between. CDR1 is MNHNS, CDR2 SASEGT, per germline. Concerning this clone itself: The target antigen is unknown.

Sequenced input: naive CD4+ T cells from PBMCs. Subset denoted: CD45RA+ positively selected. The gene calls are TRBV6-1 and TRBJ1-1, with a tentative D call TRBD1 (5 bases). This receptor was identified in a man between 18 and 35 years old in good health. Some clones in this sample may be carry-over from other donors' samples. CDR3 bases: TGTGCCAGCTCGAGCGGGGCGGATTCCGTGGCTTTCTTT. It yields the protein CASSSGADSVAFF.